The next 26 T cell receptor beta chains were all read from a single sample in a study of PD-1 blockade in classical Hodgkin lymphoma (TCRdb year 2020). The sample's time point label, decoded: cycle 1 day 1 (C1D1), immediately before nivolumab initiation. Every trial patient had relapsed after autologous stem cell transplantation, and cohorts A, B and C differed in prior brentuximab vedotin exposure. A Miltenyi CD4+ T cell isolation kit was used for magnetic negative selection to purify CD4+ T cells from thawed PBMCs. Receptor libraries were prepared by the immunoSEQ multiplex PCR assay. TCRdb obtained this table from immuneACCESS and retained in-frame rearrangements with V and J assigned. These tables miss some clones; where compared with another copy, unresolved V genes account for less than half of the shortfall, and the remainder is unexplained. The sample table records tens of thousands of clones; around three quarters of these occur just once. 2.4% of the sample is in the top ten clones.

The sequencing used CD4+ T cells from blood, collected at baseline. The source is a human donor with classical Hodgkin lymphoma.

The rearrangement joins TRBV4-2 to TRBJ1-1; maybe TRBD1 (6 bases). The germline V gene has CDR1 LGHNA and CDR2 YNFKEQ. Between the trimmed V and J ends, which lost 5 bases and 5 bases, there was a span of 18 bases. The CDR3 is 15 amino acids. The CDR3 region is CASSLSGGRGTEAFF. The CDR3 region has the DNA TGTGCCAGCAGCTTGAGTGGAGGTAGGGGGACTGAAGCTTTCTTT.

The rearrangement links TRBV30 to TRBJ1-3; a possible D gene is TRBD1 (6 bases). Trimming stripped 4 bases from V and 1 base from J, with 11 bases between. Germline assignment: CDR1 GTSNPN and CDR2 SVGIG (reference sequence). The CDR3 totals 14 residues. CDR3 in DNA: TGTGCCTGGACTATACAGGGTTCTGGAAACACCATATATTTT. Translating it yields CAWTIQGSGNTIYF. The full variable domain, completed using reference TRBV30 and TRBJ1-3, is SQTIHQWPATLVQPVGSPLSLECTVEGTSNPNLYWYRQAAGRGLQLLFYSVGIGQISSEVPQNLSASRPQDRQFILSSKKLLLSDSGFYLCAWTIQGSGNTIYFGEGSWLTVV.

The chain employs TRBV30 and TRBJ2-3, with 7 nucleotides matching TRBD2. With V trimmed by 6 bases and J by 3 bases, 18 bases remained unmatched. This CDR3 spans 17 amino acids. Germline V gene lookup returns CDR1 GTSNPN and CDR2 SVGIG (reference sequence). DNA for the CDR3: TGTGCCTGCATAGCGGGCGTCGATTTTAGGGCGACAGATACGCAGTATTTT. Protein product: CACIAGVDFRATDTQYF. The whole variable domain, remainder taken from reference TRBV30 and TRBJ2-3, is SQTIHQWPATLVQPVGSPLSLECTVEGTSNPNLYWYRQAAGRGLQLLFYSVGIGQISSEVPQNLSASRPQDRQFILSSKKLLLSDSGFYLCACIAGVDFRATDTQYFGPGTRLTVL.

V and J are TRBV5-1 and TRBJ2-7; D tentatively reads TRBD1 or TRBD2 (5 bases each). The CDR3 consists of 15 residues. V shed 4 bases and J shed 1 base, with 15 bases lying between them. The V gene's germline CDR1 is SGHRS and CDR2 YFSETQ. The CDR3 DNA sequence: TGCGCCAGCAGCCCGGGGCTTCCGGCGTCCTACGAGCAGTACTTC. This encodes CASSPGLPASYEQYF.

This sequence joins TRBV18 and TRBJ2-2; D remains unclear. V lost 2 bases, J lost 4 bases, and 8 bases lay in between. This CDR3 comprises 14 residues. Germline V gene sequence: CDR1 KGHSH, CDR2 LQKENI. The CDR3 DNA sequence: TGTGCCAGCTCACCATCAGCGCGCACCGGGGAGCTGTTTTTT. As protein: CASSPSARTGELFF.

The genes are TRBV5-1 and TRBJ2-5, with 9 bases aligning to TRBD1. J lost 5 bases, V lost 4 bases, and 12 bases had no gene match. The germline CDR1 and CDR2 sequences are SGHRS and YFSETQ. This CDR3 is built from 16 residues. CDR3 DNA sequence: TGCGCCAGCAGCCATACACAACAGGGGGCGGGCGAGACCCAGTACTTC. It specifies CASSHTQQGAGETQYF.

Written as DNA, the CDR3 is TGTGCCAGCAGCCAACTCTTTAACACCGGGGAGCTGTTTTTT. Translated, it gives CASSQLFNTGELFF. The chain couples TRBV4-2 to TRBJ2-2; D gene uncertain. Trimming left V 2 bases short and J 2 bases short, with 6 bases between. CDR3 length equals 14 residues. In germline, CDR1 is LGHNA, CDR2 YNFKEQ.

This rearrangement joins TRBV10-3 to TRBJ2-1; 8 nucleotides align to TRBD2. Per germline, CDR1 ENHRY and CDR2 SYGVKD. After removal of 7 bases from V and 7 bases from J, the junction contained 9 bases not matched to a gene. The CDR3 is 14 residues long. The CDR3: CAITRGGQWNEQFF. The CDR3 DNA is TGTGCCATCACCCGGGGGGGCCAGTGGAATGAGCAGTTCTTC.

There are a few counts of this clone. The chain carries TRBV5-1 and TRBJ2-5; TRBD2 matches at 9 bases. Trimming removed 1 base from V and 3 bases from J; junction bases left unmatched: 7. In germline, CDR1 is SGHRS, CDR2 YFSETQ. This CDR3 is 16 amino acids long. In nucleotides, the CDR3 is TGCGCCAGCAGCTTGCTTGGGATAGCGGGGGAAGAGACCCAGTACTTC. It translates to CASSLLGIAGEETQYF.

This chain joins TRBV19 and TRBJ2-3; possibly TRBD2 for D (6 bases). The V gene's germline CDR1 is LNHDA and CDR2 SQIVND (reference sequence). This CDR3 spans 15 amino acids. V was pared by 1 base and J by 3 bases, with 11 bases between. The CDR3 loop is CASSIGPGGTDTQYF. DNA of the CDR3: TGTGCCAGTAGTATAGGGCCTGGGGGGACAGATACGCAGTATTTT.

This chain joins TRBV9 and TRBJ1-2; D unresolved. CDR3 size: 15 residues. V shed 4 bases and J shed 1 base, with 14 bases lying between them. CDR1 and CDR2 from the germline V gene are SGDLS and YYNGEE. For the CDR3, the DNA is TGTGCCAGCAGCCCAACCCCCCGGGTTAACTATGGCTACACCTTC. Protein: CASSPTPRVNYGYTF.

This chain connects TRBV2 to TRBJ2-6; D gene unclear. V was shortened by 7 bases and J by 3 bases, with 7 bases between the two germline ends. The germline V gene encodes CDR1 SNHLY and CDR2 FYNNEI. The CDR3 runs to 13 residues. The CDR3 DNA reads TGTGCCAGCATAGGGCATGGGGCCAACGTCCTGACTTTC. It specifies CASIGHGANVLTF.

This chain joins TRBV6-5 and TRBJ2-7, with a tentative D call TRBD1 (5 bases). This CDR3 contains 12 residues. V shed 0 bases and J shed 10 bases, with 10 bases lying between them. Per the germline V gene, CDR1 is MNHEY and CDR2 is SVGAGI. This chain's CDR3 is CASSYSAGQQYF. The CDR3 nucleotides are TGTGCCAGCAGTTACTCGGCAGGGCAACAGTACTTC.

The chain combines TRBV5-1 with TRBJ2-5, with 11 bases aligning to TRBD1. The CDR3 extends over 14 amino acids. Germline assignment: CDR1 SGHRS and CDR2 YFSETQ. V gave up 3 bases and J gave up 4 bases; unmatched junction bases: 2. The CDR3 region has the DNA TGCGCCAGCAGCTGGACAGGGGGCCGAGAGACCCAGTACTTC. Translating gives CASSWTGGRETQYF.

Written as DNA, the CDR3 is TGCGCCAGCAGGGATAGGACAGGGGAGGGCTACACCTTC. Its translation: CASRDRTGEGYTF. The V and J genes are TRBV5-1 and TRBJ1-2, with 9 positions matching TRBD1. The CDR3 is made up of 13 amino acids. Germline CDR1 is SGHRS and CDR2 is YFSETQ. V was pared by 5 bases and J by 8 bases, with 7 bases of the junction left unmatched.

The V and J genes are TRBV7-6 and TRBJ1-1, with D uncertain. The germline gives CDR1 SGHVS, CDR2 FNYEAQ. The CDR3 has 17 amino acids. V dropped 1 base and J dropped 0 bases, with 15 bases sitting between them. The CDR3 here is CASSLGVGDLLNTEAFF. The CDR3 coding sequence is TGTGCCAGCAGCTTAGGCGTTGGGGATCTATTGAACACTGAAGCTTTCTTT.

This clone occurred a few times. The chain joins TRBV19 to TRBJ1-2; no clear D. The CDR3 sequence is 12 residues long. Germline V gene data show CDR1 as LNHDA and CDR2 as SQIVND (reference sequence). With 10 bases removed from V and 3 bases from J, the gap between germline ends came to 12 bases. The CDR3 loop reads CATSKGYYGYTF. In nucleotides, the CDR3 is TGTGCCACCAGCAAGGGCTACTATGGCTACACCTTC.

The V call is TRBV7-2, the J call TRBJ2-5; D is perhaps TRBD1 (5 bases). From germline, CDR1 is SGHTA and CDR2 FQGNSA. This CDR3 is 16 amino acids long. V was shortened by 3 bases and J by 1 base, with 15 bases between the two germline ends. The CDR3 DNA reads as TGTGCCAGCAGCTTCTGGGGCCGCCGGGTCCAAGAGACCCAGTACTTC. Its protein product is CASSFWGRRVQETQYF.

This chain joins TRBV7-3 and TRBJ2-2; possibly TRBD1 for D (5 bases). The CDR3 totals 15 residues. Trimming took 5 bases from V and 7 from J, leaving 17 bases between them. CDR1 and CDR2 (germline): SGHTA, FQGTGA. This CDR3 is CASSPGQGWGGELFF. The DNA of the CDR3 is TGTGCCAGCAGCCCCGGACAAGGCTGGGGCGGGGAGCTGTTTTTT.

This chain connects TRBV28 to TRBJ2-5; 9 bases are shared with TRBD2. The germline CDR1 and CDR2 sequences are MDHEN and SYDVKM. CDR3 length: 15 amino acids. J was trimmed by 2 bases and V by 2 bases; bases with no gene match: 3. DNA of the CDR3: TGTGCCAGCAGTTTAGGTAGCGGGGGACAAGAGACCCAGTACTTC. Its protein is CASSLGSGGQETQYF.

This chain uses TRBV13 with TRBJ1-1; 8 bases line up with TRBD1. The CDR3 runs 17 residues. Germline V gene sequence: CDR1 PRHDT, CDR2 FYEKMQ (reference sequence). V gave up 1 base and J gave up 2 bases; unmatched junction bases: 9. In nucleotides, the CDR3 is TGTGCCAGCAGCTTAGAGGTTTGGGGACAGGACAACACTGAAGCTTTCTTT. Its translation is CASSLEVWGQDNTEAFF.

The chain has TRBV30 and TRBJ2-1; a weak D match, TRBD1 (5 bases). The V gene lost 5 bases and the J gene lost 5 bases, with 13 bases spanning the gap. Per the germline V gene, CDR1 is GTSNPN and CDR2 is SVGIG (reference sequence). The CDR3 consists of 13 residues. The CDR3 here is CAWDSGADNEQFF. The CDR3 nucleotides read TGTGCCTGGGACAGTGGCGCGGACAATGAGCAGTTCTTC.

This clone was detected a few times. The J gene is TRBJ1-5, the V gene TRBV2, with D perhaps TRBD1 (5 bases). Per the germline V gene, CDR1 is SNHLY and CDR2 is FYNNEI. CDR3 size: 14 residues. V dropped 4 bases and J dropped 6 bases, with 13 bases sitting between them. This chain's CDR3 is CASSGGKGIQPQHF. The CDR3 DNA follows: TGTGCCAGCAGTGGGGGAAAGGGGATTCAGCCCCAGCATTTT.

The chain carries TRBV19 and TRBJ2-7, with 9 bases lining up with TRBD1. CDR3 length: 14 residues. V was pared by 4 bases and J by 1 base, with 2 bases of the junction left unmatched. Germline CDR1 is LNHDA and CDR2 is SQIVND (reference sequence). The chain's CDR3 is CASSTDRGSYEQYF. CDR3 bases: TGTGCCAGTAGTACGGACAGGGGATCCTACGAGCAGTACTTC.

This clone was seen once. This sequence joins TRBV7-2 and TRBJ2-7; TRBD1 is a possible D gene (5 bases). V gave up 2 bases and J gave up 3 bases, with 17 bases separating them. This CDR3 has 16 residues. Germline V gives CDR1 SGHTA, CDR2 FQGNSA. The CDR3 reads CASSLRSGRAGYEQYF. The DNA of the CDR3 is TGTGCCAGCAGCTTACGCTCGGGCAGGGCAGGCTACGAGCAGTACTTC.

The chain recombines TRBV14 with TRBJ2-1; possible D gene TRBD2, 6 bases. The CDR3 totals 11 residues. Germline-derived CDR1 and CDR2 are SGHDN and FVKESK. Between the trimmed V and J ends, which lost 4 bases and 14 bases, there was a span of 12 bases. The CDR3 DNA is TGTGCCAGCAGCCGCGGGACGCCCAAGTTCTTC. Translating it yields CASSRGTPKFF.